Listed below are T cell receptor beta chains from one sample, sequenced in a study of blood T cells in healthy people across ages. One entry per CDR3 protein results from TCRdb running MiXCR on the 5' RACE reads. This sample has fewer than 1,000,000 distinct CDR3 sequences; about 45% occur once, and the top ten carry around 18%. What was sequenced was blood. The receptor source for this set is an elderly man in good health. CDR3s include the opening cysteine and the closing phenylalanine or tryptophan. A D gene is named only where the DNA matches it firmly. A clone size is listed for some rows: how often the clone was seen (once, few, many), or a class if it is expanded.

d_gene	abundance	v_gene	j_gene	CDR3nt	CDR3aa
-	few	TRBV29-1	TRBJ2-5	TGCAGCTCGCGTTACGCGGACGGAGAGACCCAGTACTTC	CSSRYADGETQYF
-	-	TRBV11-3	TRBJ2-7	TGTGCCAGCAGCCCTCCGCGACTGGTGGAGCAGTACTTC	CASSPPRLVEQYF
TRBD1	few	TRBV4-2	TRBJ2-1	TGTGCCAGCAGCCAAACCGGGACAGGGGCGAGTTATGAGCAGTTCTTC	CASSQTGTGASYEQFF
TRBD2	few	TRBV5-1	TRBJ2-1	TGCGCCAGCAGCCCAATACTAGCGGGAGAGGGTGAGCAGTTCTTC	CASSPILAGEGEQFF
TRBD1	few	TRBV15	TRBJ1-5	TGTGCCACCAGCAGAGACTACCGCTCCCGGGACAGGATACGTAATAGCAATCAGCCCCAGCATTTT	CATSRDYRSRDRIRNSNQPQHF
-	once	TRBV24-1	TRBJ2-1	TGTACCACCAGTGACGGGAACCGGGATGAGCAGTTCTTC	CTTSDGNRDEQFF
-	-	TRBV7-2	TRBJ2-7	TGTGCCAGCAGCGTTGATAGCGAAAGTTCCTACGAGCAGTACTTC	CASSVDSESSYEQYF
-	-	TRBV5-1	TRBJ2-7	TGCGCCAGCAGCTTTATACCCTCGGGGCTAGAGGTCCGCGAGCAGTACTTC	CASSFIPSGLEVREQYF
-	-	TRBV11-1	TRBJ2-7	TGTGCCAGCAGCTTAAGGTCAGACGCACTCTACGAGCAGTACTTC	CASSLRSDALYEQYF
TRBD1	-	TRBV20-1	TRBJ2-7	TGCAGTGCTGCTGGACAGGGGTCCATCTACGAGCAGTACTTC	CSAAGQGSIYEQYF
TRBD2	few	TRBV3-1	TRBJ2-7	TGTGCCAGCAGCCAAAGAAGCGGGGCCTCCTACGAGCAGTACTTC	CASSQRSGASYEQYF
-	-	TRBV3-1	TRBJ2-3	TGTGCCAGCAGCCAACCGAGGGCGAGCGGGAGCACAGATACGCAGTATTTT	CASSQPRASGSTDTQYF
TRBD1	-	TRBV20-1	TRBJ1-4	TGCAGTGCTGACAATACAGGGGCTTTTAATGAAAAACTGTTTTTT	CSADNTGAFNEKLFF
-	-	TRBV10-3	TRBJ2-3	TGTGCCATCAAGGGGGTAGATACGCAGTATTTT	CAIKGVDTQYF